This T cell receptor beta chain stems from a study of blood T cell repertoires in COVID-19. Study summary: Collection of acute and convalescent COVID-19 samples took place in the United States, Italy and Spain. PBMCs, B-cell-depleted T cells, or T cells were the source of the cDNA or gDNA that made up the material.

In the source study's methods: Counts of nucleated cells, estimated from reference gene primer amplification, were obtained. Sequencing was performed with immunoSEQ multiplex PCR; in TCRdb, only in-frame clones are kept and a portion is missing. V and J calls and clone size are copied from that table; D and trimming were computed from the DNA. The sample includes approximately 190,000 clones, roughly four fifths seen only once; the top ten take approximately 14%. Looked up from germline, CDR1 is SGHNT and CDR2 is YYREEE (reference sequence). CDR3 length: 16 residues. Trimming removed 0 bases from V and 0 bases from J, with 10 bases in between.

The chain carries TRBV5-4 and TRBJ1-3, with TRBD1 as a possible D gene (5 bases). The source of this sequence is a young man with active or convalescent COVID-19. The specimen was peripheral blood. As DNA, the CDR3 is TGTGCCAGCAGCTTGGAACTACAGGACTCTGGAAACACCATATATTTT. This gives the protein CASSLELQDSGNTIYF.